This T cell receptor beta chain was identified during a study of blood T cell repertoires in COVID-19. Clinical history reported by participants formed the basis on which cohorts were assigned. Exposed participants encountered a COVID-19 case during the 2 weeks preceding study entry. Sequenced by immunoSEQ multiplex PCR; TCRdb stores in-frame clones only, minus some. The sample lists hundreds of thousands of clones; around nine tenths were seen once. CDR1 ENHRY and CDR2 SYGVKD come from the germline V gene. The CDR3 runs 14 residues. Trimming removed 1 base from V and 3 bases from J; junction bases left unmatched: 0.

Sequenced input: PBMCs or T cells enriched from blood (not recorded which). The sequence was obtained from a woman aged 50 to 65 who had been exposed to COVID-19. This chain joins TRBV10-3 and TRBJ2-7; 10 bases are a match to TRBD2. In DNA, the CDR3 is TGTGCCATCAGTGAGTTAGCGGGGGGCTACGAGCAGTACTTC. This translates into CAISELAGGYEQYF.